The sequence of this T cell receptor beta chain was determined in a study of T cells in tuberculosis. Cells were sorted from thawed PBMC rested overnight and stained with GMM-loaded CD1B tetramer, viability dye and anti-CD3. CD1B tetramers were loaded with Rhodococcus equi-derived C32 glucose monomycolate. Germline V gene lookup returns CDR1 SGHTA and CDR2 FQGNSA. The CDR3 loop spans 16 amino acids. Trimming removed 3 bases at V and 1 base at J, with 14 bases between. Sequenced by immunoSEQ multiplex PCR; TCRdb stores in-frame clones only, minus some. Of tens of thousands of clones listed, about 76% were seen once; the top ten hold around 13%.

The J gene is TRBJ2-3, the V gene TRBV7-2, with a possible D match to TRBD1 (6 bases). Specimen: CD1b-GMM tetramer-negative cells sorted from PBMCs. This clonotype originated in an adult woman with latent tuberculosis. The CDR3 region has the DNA TGTGCCAGCAGCTTTACAGGGCCCCCGCGCACAGATACGCAGTATTTT. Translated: CASSFTGPPRTDTQYF.